These 8 T cell receptor beta chains originate from one sample sequenced in a study of blood T cell repertoires in COVID-19. The data were produced by immunoSEQ multiplex PCR, yet TCRdb's version contains in-frame clones alone and is incomplete. The sample includes approximately 160,000 clones, under 90% of them seen just once. The specimen sequenced was peripheral blood. The source of these receptors is an elderly woman with acute or convalescent COVID-19.

This chain links TRBV6-6 with TRBJ2-2; 10 bases are shared with TRBD1. There are 15 residues in the CDR3. Per germline, CDR1 MNHNY and CDR2 SVGAGI (reference sequence). V was pared by 6 bases and J by 7 bases, with 8 bases of the junction left unmatched. CDR3 residues: CASRRGTGDGGELFF. The CDR3 DNA is TGTGCCAGCAGGCGGGGGACAGGGGATGGCGGGGAGCTGTTTTTT.

The chain employs TRBV15 and TRBJ2-5; the match to TRBD1 covers 9 bases. The CDR3 is made up of 14 amino acids. V lost 5 bases to trimming and J lost 5 bases; unmatched junction nucleotides: 6. Germline assignment: CDR1 LNHNV and CDR2 YYDKDF (reference sequence). The CDR3: CATSRTGALETQYF. CDR3 nucleotides: TGTGCCACCAGCCGGACAGGGGCTCTGGAGACCCAGTACTTC.

The J gene is TRBJ1-2, the V gene TRBV5-4, with D maybe TRBD1 (6 bases). Germline V gives CDR1 SGHNT, CDR2 YYREEE (reference sequence). The CDR3 runs 17 residues. V lost 4 bases to trimming and J lost 3 bases, with 22 bases between them. CDR3 in amino acids: CASSTAPTGPVDYGYTF. In DNA, the CDR3 is TGTGCCAGCAGCACCGCACCCACAGGGCCGGTGGACTATGGCTACACCTTC.

The chain couples TRBV30 to TRBJ2-7; 9 bases are shared with TRBD1. Germline CDR1 reads GTSNPN; CDR2 reads SVGIG (reference sequence). This CDR3 is 12 amino acids long. J was trimmed by 5 bases and V by 4 bases; bases with no gene match: 3. In nucleotides, the CDR3 is TGTGCCTGGAACACAGGGGGCCACGAGCAGTACTTC. It specifies CAWNTGGHEQYF. The variable domain in full, with the rest retrieved from reference TRBV30 and TRBJ2-7, is SQTIHQWPATLVQPVGSPLSLECTVEGTSNPNLYWYRQAAGRGLQLLFYSVGIGQISSEVPQNLSASRPQDRQFILSSKKLLLSDSGFYLCAWNTGGHEQYFGPGTRLTVT.

The chain couples TRBV3-1 (or the pseudogene TRBV3-2) to TRBJ2-3; D remains ambiguous. V lost 2 bases and J 8 bases, leaving 11 bases between the germline ends. The CDR3 is made up of 13 amino acids. CDR1 and CDR2 from the germline V gene are LGHDT and YNNKEL (reference sequence). The CDR3 DNA sequence: TGTGCCAGCAGCCAACACTCTCCCGCTACGCAGTATTTT. This codes for CASSQHSPATQYF.

The chain is built from TRBV6-5 and TRBJ1-2, with 9 bases aligning to TRBD1. Germline CDR1 MNHEY, CDR2 SVGAGI. V lost 4 bases and J lost 5; bases outside the gene matches: 5. CDR3 length: 14 residues. CDR3 sequence (DNA): TGTGCCAGCAGTTCCCTGACAGGGGGTTATGGCTACACCTTC. It translates to CASSSLTGGYGYTF.

Concerning this clone: The junction shows a germline mismatch at one end, possibly a read error. The chain combines TRBV6-1 with TRBJ2-2; 7 bases are a match to TRBD1. This CDR3 is 14 amino acids long. Germline CDR1 MNHNS, CDR2 SASEGT. CDR3 amino acids: CASSDRAITGELFF. CDR3 in DNA: TGTGCCAGTAGTGACAGGGCGATAACCGGGGAGCTGTTTTTT.

This chain connects TRBV28 to TRBJ1-6; D not resolved. Germline V gene lookup returns CDR1 MDHEN and CDR2 SYDVKM. V was cut by 7 bases and J by 14 bases, with 21 bases left in between. The CDR3 length is 14 residues. As DNA, the CDR3 is TGTGCCAGCACTCCTCGGGGTTCGTCCTTATCCCTCCACTTT. Its protein product is CASTPRGSSLSLHF.